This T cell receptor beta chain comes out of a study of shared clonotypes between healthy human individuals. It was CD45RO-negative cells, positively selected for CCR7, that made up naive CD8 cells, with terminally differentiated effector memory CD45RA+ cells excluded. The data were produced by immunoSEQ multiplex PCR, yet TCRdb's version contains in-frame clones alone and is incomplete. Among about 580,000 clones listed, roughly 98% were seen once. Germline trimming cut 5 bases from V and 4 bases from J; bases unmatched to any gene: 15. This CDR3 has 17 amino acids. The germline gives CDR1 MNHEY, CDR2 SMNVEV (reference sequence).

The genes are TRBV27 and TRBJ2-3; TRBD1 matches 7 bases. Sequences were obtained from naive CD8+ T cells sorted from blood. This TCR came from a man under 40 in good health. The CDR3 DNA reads TGTGCCAGCAGTCCCCCATATGACAGGGTGAGCGCAGATACGCAGTATTTT. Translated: CASSPPYDRVSADTQYF.